The T cell receptor beta chain described here comes from a study of T cells after yellow fever vaccination (dated by TCRdb to between 2018 and 2021). For the study in its entirety: The SMART-Seq v4 Ultra Low Input RNA kit was used to prepare libraries from fractions with low cell numbers. Two healthy male donors made up the cohort, one aged 18 to 30 years and the other aged 30 to 40 years. Blood was drawn at multiple timepoints before and after primary and secondary immunization, with bulk PBMC replicates and cell subsets isolated. To track T-cell clones before and after primary and booster YFV17D yellow fever vaccination, bulk TCR alpha and beta repertoires were sequenced longitudinally. Results the study describes overall, beyond this receptor: FACS-sorted repertoires could contain abundant contaminating clonotypes from the bulk population, so computational filtering was required. The study included only two donors, which limits how far the findings can be generalized. A small fraction of clonotypes showed up in both the CD4 and CD8 compartments, probably as a result of convergent recombination. The secondary T-cell response was weaker than the primary response but faster, peaking on day 5 instead of day 15. After the booster, most clones that had expanded after primary vaccination were detected again (around 96% of CD4 and 70% to 90% of CD8), suggesting broad maintenance of memory.

In light of the paper, this sample's treatment or condition label describes: live attenuated yellow fever vaccine strain. PBMCs were isolated from peripheral blood using a standard Ficoll-Paque protocol. CD4 and CD8 T-cell fractions were isolated with Dynabeads CD4 and CD8 positive selection kits. RNA was extracted with TriZol from bulk PBMCs, CD4 and CD8 fractions, and dextramer-positive and dextramer-negative fractions. TCR cDNA was made using 5'RACE template switching, a step that added a universal primer site and unique molecular identifiers. Priming for cDNA synthesis came from both the TCR alpha and TCR beta constant segments. Two PCR steps were used to amplify libraries, with sample barcodes and sequencing adapters being added in the second step. Sequencing of libraries was done on Illumina HiSeq 2500 (2x100 bp) or NovaSeq (2x150 bp). The study's processing was this. Demultiplexing of reads and collapsing into UMI consensus sequences were performed with MIGEC, and V(D)J alignment was carried out with MiXCR. Vaccine-responding clonotypes were identified with edgeR using replicate PBMC samples, with FDR below 0.01 and a log2 fold change above 5 up to day 15 being required. Each bulk clonotype received a CD4 or CD8 identity based on whether the sequenced CD4 or CD8 repertoire contained that clonotype at higher abundance. TCRdb reprocessing: public reads trimmed at Q25 with fastp, clones called with MiXCR, in-frame beta chains kept. Every entry covers one CDR3 protein and lists the most common genes and DNA from its rows. These V and J calls are TCRdb output, not the study's own analysis. The sample has about 50,000 distinct CDR3 sequences on record, roughly 7.3% of them singletons. The biggest ten clones account for 25% to 30% of the sample.

There are a few counts of this clonotype. The specificity of this receptor is unknown. It has no much larger one-base neighbor in the sample; base qualities were not kept. The CDR3 spans 11 residues, from the cysteine through the phenylalanine. The retained sequence is limited to the CDR3, 33 bases, with the frame set at the first base. The germline V gene supplies CDR1 ENHRY and CDR2 SYGVKD. From V the trimming removes 7 bases and from J it removes 8 bases, while the gene matches leave 1 base of the junction unaccounted for. The TCR originated in a man younger than 30 who received the YFV17D yellow fever vaccine. The material was CD8+ T cells sorted from PBMCs, obtained around 15 days after the first yellow fever vaccination. This chain joins TRBV10-3 to TRBJ2-1; 8 bases in the middle match TRBD1. The CDR3 corresponds to CAIKTGDEQFF. In nucleotides, the sequence is TGTGCCATCAAGACAGGGGATGAGCAGTTCTTC.